This T cell receptor beta chain was recovered during a study of cytomegalovirus exposure and HLA in healthy donors. PCR was performed using 60 Vbeta and 13 Jbeta primers. Here immunoSEQ multiplex PCR was the method, and the copy in TCRdb shows in-frame clones only, minus some. The sample lists 100,000 to 150,000 clones; 81% were seen once. For this clone: Its antigen is unknown.

The CDR3 contains 14 residues. The germline CDR1 and CDR2 sequences are SQVTM and ANQGSEA. The V gene end was trimmed by 4 bases and the J gene end by 4 bases; junction bases not matched to a gene: 9. Study-wide results and limits: The study assumed roughly uniform donor sequencing depth for presence/absence analyses. The records held CMV serostatus as the only immune exposure information. Sequences of the TCR beta chain were said to predict the HLA-A and HLA-B alleles of most subjects accurately.

V gene TRBV29-1 combines with J gene TRBJ2-7; the match to TRBD1 covers 8 bases. The receptor was derived from a woman under 40 in good health and CMV-seronegative. Specimen: PBMCs. The CDR3 is CSVGDRGFSYEQYF. CDR3 in DNA: TGCAGCGTTGGAGACAGGGGTTTTTCGTACGAGCAGTACTTC.